The 21 T cell receptor beta chains below come from one sample, sequenced in a study of blood T cell repertoires in COVID-19. This table comes from immunoSEQ multiplex PCR, and its TCRdb copy is limited to in-frame clones, with some not included. The data hold fewer than 200,000 clones, with over 70% observed a single time. Sequencing input: peripheral blood. The receptors stem from a man aged 55 to 69 with acute or convalescent COVID-19.

The chain uses TRBV24-1 and TRBJ2-7, with 7 bases aligning to TRBD2. CDR1 is KGHDR, CDR2 SFDVKD, per germline. The CDR3 is 16 amino acids. V was pared by 0 bases and J by 2 bases, with 6 bases of the junction left unmatched. The chain's CDR3 is CATSDLLRGGTYEQYF. The CDR3 DNA is TGTGCCACCAGTGATTTGCTTCGCGGGGGAACCTACGAGCAGTACTTC.

V and J are TRBV6-5 and TRBJ2-7; D is perhaps TRBD1 (5 bases). Per the germline V gene, CDR1 is MNHEY and CDR2 is SVGAGI. V was shortened by 3 bases and J by 2 bases, with 14 bases between the two germline ends. The CDR3 is 15 residues long. In DNA form, the CDR3 reads TGTGCCAGCAGTTATTTCCCAGGGTCCACCTACGAGCAGTACTTC. Protein: CASSYFPGSTYEQYF.

The genes are TRBV29-1 and TRBJ1-2; no clear D. Looked up from germline, CDR1 is SQVTM and CDR2 is ANQGSEA. The CDR3 runs to 11 residues. The CDR3 bases are TGCAGTGCGGAACCGGGATATGGCTACACCTTC. Its protein product is CSAEPGYGYTF.

This rearrangement joins TRBV18 to TRBJ1-3; 9 nucleotides match TRBD1. Germline V CDR1 and CDR2: KGHSH, LQKENI. V gave up 3 bases and J gave up 3 bases; unmatched junction bases: 6. The CDR3 has 16 amino acids. The CDR3 DNA sequence: TGTGCCAGCTCACCCTCACAGGGGGCGCGTGGAAACACCATATATTTT. Amino acids: CASSPSQGARGNTIYF. Complete variable domain (other parts from reference TRBV18 and TRBJ1-3): NAGVMQNPRHLVRRRGQEARLRCSPMKGHSHVYWYRQLPEEGLKFMVYLQKENIIDESGMPKERFSAEFPKEGPSILRIQQVVRGDSAAYFCASSPSQGARGNTIYFGEGSWLTVV.

The chain joins TRBV6-1 to TRBJ1-2, with D perhaps matching TRBD1 (5 bases). The V and J ends lost 1 base and 4 bases respectively, with 13 bases between them. Germline V gives CDR1 MNHNS, CDR2 SASEGT. The CDR3 is made up of 15 amino acids. CDR3 region: CASSEDPGGGYGYTF. The CDR3 DNA follows: TGTGCCAGCAGTGAAGATCCAGGCGGGGGCTATGGCTACACCTTC.

The genes are TRBV5-5 and TRBJ1-1; 7 positions agree with TRBD1. The CDR3 consists of 15 residues. V gave up 2 bases and J gave up 4 bases; unmatched junction bases: 8. Germline V gives CDR1 SGHKS, CDR2 YYEKEE (reference sequence). In nucleotides, the CDR3 is TGTGCCAGCAGCTTTGACAGGGTAGACGGCACTGAAGCTTTCTTT. This codes for CASSFDRVDGTEAFF.

V gene TRBV2 combines with J gene TRBJ2-3; D is ambiguous. The germline V gene has CDR1 SNHLY and CDR2 FYNNEI. The CDR3 consists of 16 residues. The V and J ends lost 1 base and 2 bases respectively, with 13 bases between them. The CDR3 sequence is CASSEVGNRITDTQYF. The CDR3 DNA reads TGTGCCAGCAGTGAAGTGGGTAACAGAATCACAGATACGCAGTATTTT.

As concerns this clone: Compared with germline, one end of the junction differs, possibly owing to a read error. V gene TRBV19 combines with J gene TRBJ1-1, with 8 bases identical to TRBD1. The length of the CDR3 is 12 residues. The germline V gene encodes CDR1 LNHDA and CDR2 SQIVND (reference sequence). The CDR3 DNA reads as TGTGCCAGTACCGACGACAGGGGTACCGGTGGGTTT. It translates to CASTDDRGTGGF.

The chain joins TRBV7-8 to TRBJ2-3, with 11 positions matching TRBD2. The germline CDR1 and CDR2 sequences are SGHVS and FQNEAQ. Germline trimming cut 2 bases from V and 0 bases from J; bases unmatched to any gene: 1. The CDR3 sequence is 16 residues long. This CDR3 is CASSLRLAGSTDTQYF. The CDR3, as DNA: TGTGCCAGCAGCTTAAGACTAGCGGGGAGCACAGATACGCAGTATTTT.

The CDR3: CAWSVLRGRPNNEQFF. CDR3 nucleotide sequence: TGTGCCTGGAGTGTACTACGCGGGAGACCCAACAATGAGCAGTTCTTC. V usage is TRBV30 and J usage is TRBJ2-1; 7 positions agree with TRBD2. Losses at the gene ends were 0 bases for V and 5 bases for J; bases not matched to a gene: 10. Germline loops: CDR1 GTSNPN, CDR2 SVGIG (reference sequence). CDR3 length: 16 amino acids.

The chain has TRBV24-1 and TRBJ2-1; TRBD2 matches at 8 bases. The V gene end was trimmed by 1 base and the J gene end by 3 bases; junction bases not matched to a gene: 7. Germline assignment: CDR1 KGHDR and CDR2 SFDVKD. CDR3 size: 17 residues. This chain's CDR3 is CATSDLPRGGFYNEQFF. DNA for the CDR3: TGTGCCACCAGTGATTTACCCCGGGGGGGGTTCTACAATGAGCAGTTCTTC.

The V gene is TRBV6-5, the J gene TRBJ1-3; D remains ambiguous. Trimming shortened V by 7 bases and J by 1 base, and 14 bases separated the two germline ends. Germline CDR1 MNHEY, CDR2 SVGAGI. The CDR3 runs to 15 residues. CDR3 protein: CASTSLIQSGNTIYF. The DNA of the CDR3 is TGTGCCAGCACAAGTCTTATACAATCTGGAAACACCATATATTTT.

The chain links TRBV9 to TRBJ1-5; no reliable D call. CDR3 length: 15 residues. Germline V gene sequence: CDR1 SGDLS, CDR2 YYNGEE. V lost 2 bases to trimming and J lost 0 bases, with 9 bases between them. DNA of the CDR3: TGTGCCAGCAGCGTTGGGTACTATAGCAATCAGCCCCAGCATTTT. It encodes CASSVGYYSNQPQHF.

The rearrangement uses TRBV5-5 and TRBJ1-5, with D perhaps TRBD1 (5 bases). V lost 1 base to trimming and J lost 5 bases, with 13 bases between them. This CDR3 comprises 15 residues. Germline CDR1 and CDR2: SGHKS and YYEKEE (reference sequence). CDR3 DNA sequence: TGTGCCAGCAGCTTGTGGGGGGACCTTGATCAGCCCCAGCATTTT. Translated: CASSLWGDLDQPQHF.

This clone appeared once. The rearrangement links TRBV9 to TRBJ2-7; 9 bases line up with TRBD2. From germline, CDR1 is SGDLS and CDR2 YYNGEE. With V trimmed by 0 bases and J by 3 bases, 4 bases remained unmatched. This CDR3 has 15 amino acids. CDR3 coding DNA: TGTGCCAGCAGCGTAGCTAGCGGGACAAACTACGAGCAGTACTTC. As protein: CASSVASGTNYEQYF. The full variable domain, completed using reference TRBV9 and TRBJ2-7, is DSGVTQTPKHLITATGQRVTLRCSPRSGDLSVYWYQQSLDQGLQFLIQYYNGEERAKGNILERFSAQQFPDLHSELNLSSLELGDSALYFCASSVASGTNYEQYFGPGTRLTVT.

The gene calls are TRBV24-1 and TRBJ2-5; 8 positions agree with TRBD1. V shed 9 bases, J shed 2 bases, and the junction held 13 bases outside the gene matches. This CDR3 contains 16 residues. CDR1 KGHDR and CDR2 SFDVKD come from the germline V gene. The CDR3 nucleotides read TGTGCCACCTCTGCTACCGGACAGGGTGGGCAAGAGACCCAGTACTTC. Translated, it gives CATSATGQGGQETQYF.

The chain recombines TRBV2 with TRBJ2-1; TRBD2 is a possible D gene (6 bases). V gave up 4 bases and J gave up 9 bases, with 19 bases separating them. The CDR3 is 15 amino acids. Per the germline V gene, CDR1 is SNHLY and CDR2 is FYNNEI. The CDR3 spells CASSVPGTRLSEQFF. The DNA for the CDR3 is TGTGCCAGCAGTGTCCCCGGGACTCGTCTTAGTGAGCAGTTCTTC.

This clone was detected only a few times. The V call is TRBV11-3, the J call TRBJ2-5; D remains unclear. CDR1 and CDR2 (germline): SGHNT, YENEEA. CDR3 length equals 13 residues. Trimming took off 5 bases at V and 2 bases at J, with 9 bases between the two ends. The chain's CDR3 is CASSRTLQETQYF. CDR3 in DNA: TGTGCCAGCAGCCGAACATTACAAGAGACCCAGTACTTC.

This sequence joins TRBV21-1 and TRBJ2-7; the table names TRBD2, a call not compared with the DNA. TRBV21-1 is classified as a pseudogene. This CDR3 comprises 10 residues. The CDR3 is CASRTGEQYF. The CDR3 nucleotides read TGTGCCAGCAGGACGGGGGAGCAGTACTTC.

This sequence joins TRBV4-1 and TRBJ1-5; no definite D call. Germline V gene sequence: CDR1 MGHRA, CDR2 YSYEKL. V gave up 1 base and J gave up 0 bases, with 10 bases separating them. The CDR3 sequence is 16 residues long. CDR3 protein: CASSQALSYSNQPQHF. CDR3 nucleotide sequence: TGCGCCAGCAGCCAAGCTCTGAGCTATAGCAATCAGCCCCAGCATTTT.

Written as DNA, the CDR3 is TGTGCCAGCAGCACGGGGGGGTGGTCTAACACCGGGGAGCTGTTTTTT. Amino acid sequence: CASSTGGWSNTGELFF. V gene TRBV7-2 combines with J gene TRBJ2-2, with 8 positions matching TRBD2. The V gene's germline CDR1 is SGHTA and CDR2 FQGNSA. This CDR3 is built from 16 residues. Germline trimming cut 5 bases from V and 2 bases from J; bases unmatched to any gene: 7.